This record looks at one TCR beta chain sequence and its context. Its target is not known. The data belong to a study of blood T cells in healthy people across ages. On the study more broadly: About one barcoded beta molecule was captured per two T cells (by template switching).

Findings and caveats of the study: Comparison with aged donors showed that long-lived donors had more naive CD4+ cells and higher diversity.

The authors ran a second PCR of about 6 to 11 cycles using a sample-barcoded 5' primer and a J-beta primer mix. Each CDR3 protein gets one entry after TCRdb re-called the 5' RACE reads with MiXCR. The data contain fewer than 700,000 distinct CDR3 sequences, 47% of them singletons. Germline CDR1 is SGHTA and CDR2 is FQGNSA. The CDR3 is 15 residues long. Trimming pared 1 base from V and 9 bases from J, leaving 16 bases between. This receptor was identified in an elderly man in good health. Input material: blood. This chain joins TRBV7-2 and TRBJ2-1; TRBD2 is a possible D gene (7 bases). The CDR3 region has the DNA TGTGCCAGCAGCTTAGAGCAGGGAGGGGGAAGTGAGCAGTTCTTC. Protein: CASSLEQGGGSEQFF.